The 29 T cell receptor beta chains reported below all come from one sample, sequenced in a study of blood T cell repertoires in COVID-19. Sequencing was performed with immunoSEQ multiplex PCR; in TCRdb, only in-frame clones are kept and a portion is missing. This table has some 290,000 clones, about 90% appearing once. The sample consisted of peripheral blood. The receptors were sampled from a woman under 40 with COVID-19, enrolled during active disease.

The CDR3 region is CASSLAGSPPVDEQFF. The CDR3 nucleotides are TGTGCCAGCAGCTTAGCCGGGAGCCCCCCGGTTGATGAGCAGTTCTTC. V is TRBV7-2 and J is TRBJ2-1, with D perhaps TRBD2 (6 bases). There are 16 residues in the CDR3. Trimming removed 0 bases from V and 8 bases from J, with 17 bases in between. Germline CDR1 and CDR2: SGHTA and FQGNSA.

The gene calls are TRBV28 and TRBJ1-5; no reliable D call. The CDR3 has 14 residues. CDR1 and CDR2 from the germline V gene are MDHEN and SYDVKM. The V and J ends lost 7 bases and 11 bases respectively, with 21 bases between them. The CDR3, as DNA: TGTGCCAGCACCCTTGCTGGAGGGAGAATGTCCCAGCATTTT. It encodes CASTLAGGRMSQHF. Supplemented by reference TRBV28 and TRBJ1-5, the full variable domain reads DVKVTQSSRYLVKRTGEKVFLECVQDMDHENMFWYRQDPGLGLRLIYFSYDVKMKEKGDIPEGYSVSREKKERFSLILESASTNQTSMYLCASTLAGGRMSQHFGDGTRLSIL.

This clone was seen a handful of times. The V gene is TRBV30, the J gene TRBJ1-1, with D tentatively TRBD1 (6 bases). V lost 4 bases and J 1 base, leaving 13 bases between the germline ends. Germline V gene data show CDR1 as GTSNPN and CDR2 as SVGIG (reference sequence). The CDR3 is made up of 14 amino acids. Written as DNA, the CDR3 is TGTGCCTGGACTCGGACAGCGACGAACACTGAAGCTTTCTTT. This encodes CAWTRTATNTEAFF.

The rearrangement links TRBV4-1 to TRBJ1-2; no definite D call. V was cut by 3 bases and J by 4 bases, with 12 bases left in between. Germline CDR1 is MGHRA and CDR2 is YSYEKL. The CDR3 is made up of 14 amino acids. CDR3 in amino acids: CASSHGRSGYGYTF. CDR3 DNA sequence: TGCGCCAGCAGCCATGGCAGGTCCGGCTATGGCTACACCTTC.

This clone was counted a single time. V usage is TRBV12-5 and J usage is TRBJ1-1; perhaps TRBD1 as D (5 bases). Looked up from germline, CDR1 is LGHNT and CDR2 is FRNRAP. The CDR3 runs 13 residues. V was trimmed by 6 bases and J by 1 base, leaving 9 bases between them. The CDR3 sequence: CASGRGPNTEAFF. The CDR3 nucleotides read TGTGCTAGTGGGCGGGGACCGAACACTGAAGCTTTCTTT.

The chain recombines TRBV11-1 with TRBJ2-7; D is undetermined. CDR1 is SGHAT and CDR2 is FQDESV in the germline V gene (reference sequence). V lost 5 bases and J lost 0, with 5 bases in between. The CDR3 runs 12 residues. The CDR3 DNA follows: TGTGCCAGCAGCCCCAACTCCTACGAGCAGTACTTC. This gives the protein CASSPNSYEQYF.

The chain couples TRBV12-2 to TRBJ1-1; the table calls TRBD1, which could not be checked here. TRBV12-2 corresponds to a pseudogene. The CDR3 contains 15 residues. CDR3 coding DNA: TGTGCAAGTCGCTCAAACTGGACAGCCAACACTGAAGCTTTCTTT. Residues: CASRSNWTANTEAFF.

This clone appeared once. The gene calls are TRBV18 and TRBJ2-5; D perhaps matches TRBD2 (6 bases). With 4 bases removed from V and 1 base from J, the gap between germline ends came to 13 bases. Germline values: CDR1 KGHSH, CDR2 LQKENI. CDR3 length: 15 amino acids. DNA for the CDR3: TGTGCCAGCTCACAGGACATAGCGGCCCAAGAGACCCAGTACTTC. Its protein is CASSQDIAAQETQYF.

V is TRBV3-1 (or the pseudogene TRBV3-2) and J is TRBJ2-5; D call uncertain. This CDR3 spans 15 amino acids. The germline V gene has CDR1 LGHDT and CDR2 YNNKEL (reference sequence). Trimming shortened V by 3 bases and J by 7 bases, and 18 bases separated the two germline ends. The CDR3 DNA is TGTGCCAGCAGCCAGGGTGCCGGTGGGCCTGGGACCCAGTACTTC. It translates to CASSQGAGGPGTQYF.

The rearrangement joins TRBV10-2 to TRBJ1-3, with a possible D match to TRBD1 (5 bases). The germline V and J ends were trimmed by 6 bases and 0 bases, with 12 bases remaining between them. Germline V CDR1 and CDR2: WSHSY, SAAADI. This CDR3 has 15 amino acids. CDR3 residues: CASRSQVTSGNTIYF. The CDR3 DNA follows: TGCGCCAGCAGGTCACAGGTTACCTCTGGAAACACCATATATTTT.

The rearrangement joins TRBV5-4 to TRBJ1-5, with 11 positions matching TRBD1. Germline assignment: CDR1 SGHNT and CDR2 YYREEE (reference sequence). V trimming: 4 bases; J trimming: 5 bases; junction bases outside the gene matches: 5. The CDR3 consists of 15 residues. CDR3 sequence (DNA): TGTGCCAGCAGCCACGGGACAGGGGGGGATCAGCCCCAGCATTTT. This codes for CASSHGTGGDQPQHF.

This chain joins TRBV7-8 and TRBJ1-5; 8 bases align to TRBD1. Germline V gives CDR1 SGHVS, CDR2 FQNEAQ. This CDR3 has 14 residues. The ends lost 5 bases at V and 7 bases at J; junction bases unmatched: 7. The CDR3 region is CASSLAGGRQPQHF. The CDR3 nucleotides read TGTGCCAGCAGCCTCGCAGGGGGCCGGCAGCCCCAGCATTTT.

The rearrangement links TRBV19 to TRBJ1-1, with D perhaps matching TRBD1 (5 bases). Germline CDR1 is LNHDA and CDR2 is SQIVND (reference sequence). The CDR3 is 12 amino acids. Trimming left V 4 bases short and J 11 bases short, with 14 bases between. The CDR3 DNA reads as TGTGCCAGTAGTACTTTTCAGGGTGAGGCTTTCTTT. As protein: CASSTFQGEAFF.

The chain combines TRBV5-1 with TRBJ1-1; TRBD1 matches at 9 bases. V gave up 2 bases and J gave up 5 bases; unmatched junction bases: 10. The CDR3 is 16 amino acids. The germline gives CDR1 SGHRS, CDR2 YFSETQ. The CDR3 DNA is TGCGCCAGCAGCTTCGGGGACAGGGTTTTAGTAACTGAAGCTTTCTTT. It is translated as CASSFGDRVLVTEAFF.

The rearrangement links TRBV5-4 to TRBJ1-1; D is ambiguous. The length of the CDR3 is 15 residues. Trimming took 0 bases from V and 4 from J, leaving 13 bases between them. The germline V gene has CDR1 SGHNT and CDR2 YYREEE (reference sequence). DNA for the CDR3: TGTGCCAGCAGCTTGGATCGGGGAGTGGGCACTGAAGCTTTCTTT. Translated, it gives CASSLDRGVGTEAFF.

The J gene is TRBJ2-2, the V gene TRBV5-1; 8 bases line up with TRBD2. Germline lookup yields CDR1 SGHRS and CDR2 YFSETQ. The CDR3 consists of 15 residues. The J segment lost 4 bases and the V segment lost 3 bases, leaving 5 bases of the junction unmatched. The CDR3 region has the DNA TGCGCCAGCAGCTCGACTAGCGTGGGCACCGGGGAGCTGTTTTTT. Amino acid sequence: CASSSTSVGTGELFF.

J is TRBJ1-5 and V is TRBV30, with D perhaps matching TRBD1 (5 bases). Trimming shortened V by 0 bases and J by 7 bases, and 13 bases separated the two germline ends. Germline-derived CDR1 and CDR2 are GTSNPN and SVGIG (reference sequence). This CDR3 has 14 residues. The CDR3 nucleotides are TGTGCCTGGAGTGTATCGGGGGATGGCCAGCCCCAGCATTTT. As protein: CAWSVSGDGQPQHF.

The gene calls are TRBV5-1 and TRBJ1-1, with 10 nucleotides matching TRBD1. Germline trimming cut 4 bases from V and 5 bases from J; bases unmatched to any gene: 11. There are 16 residues in the CDR3. Germline CDR1 reads SGHRS; CDR2 reads YFSETQ. The DNA for the CDR3 is TGCGCCAGCAGCCCTCGAGCCGGACAGGGGGAAACTGAAGCTTTCTTT. Translating it yields CASSPRAGQGETEAFF.

The rearrangement joins TRBV29-1 to TRBJ2-3; 7 bases agree with TRBD1. The CDR3 is made up of 14 amino acids. V was pared by 6 bases and J by 2 bases, with 8 bases of the junction left unmatched. The V gene's germline CDR1 is SQVTM and CDR2 ANQGSEA. CDR3 in amino acids: CSVRSGQTTDTQYF. CDR3 nucleotides: TGCAGCGTGAGGTCGGGACAGACCACAGATACGCAGTATTTT.

This clone was picked up one time. V usage is TRBV10-2 and J usage is TRBJ1-3; 7 bases fit TRBD1. CDR3 size: 13 residues. Germline loops: CDR1 WSHSY, CDR2 SAAADI. The trim removed 3 bases at V and 6 bases at J, leaving 2 bases unmatched. The CDR3 DNA reads TGCGCCAGCAGTGAAACAGGGGTAAACACCATATATTTT. As protein: CASSETGVNTIYF.

The chain links TRBV30 to TRBJ2-7; 8 nucleotides align to TRBD1. Looked up from germline, CDR1 is GTSNPN and CDR2 is SVGIG (reference sequence). Trimming cost V 2 bases and J 7 bases; bases outside gene matches: 4. There are 12 residues in the CDR3. CDR3 loop: CAWSLQGAEQYF. In DNA, the CDR3 is TGTGCCTGGAGTCTTCAGGGGGCTGAGCAGTACTTC.

The CDR3 nucleotides read TGCGCCAGCAGCCAAGAGACAGGGGGCGGGTACACCGGGGAGCTGTTTTTT. As protein: CASSQETGGGYTGELFF. This rearrangement joins TRBV4-1 to TRBJ2-2; 10 bases are a match to TRBD1. Germline V lookup: CDR1 MGHRA, CDR2 YSYEKL. The CDR3 loop spans 17 amino acids. J was trimmed by 3 bases and V by 0 bases; bases with no gene match: 4.

The V and J genes are TRBV18 and TRBJ2-1, with 7 bases identical to TRBD2. In germline, CDR1 is KGHSH, CDR2 LQKENI. The V and J ends lost 5 bases and 6 bases, in that order; junction bases with no gene match: 1. This CDR3 comprises 12 residues. The CDR3 region is CASSGGGNEQFF. DNA for the CDR3: TGTGCCAGCTCAGGGGGGGGCAATGAGCAGTTCTTC.

The J gene is TRBJ1-6, the V gene TRBV18, with TRBD1 matching 7 bases. Losses at the gene ends were 6 bases for V and 11 bases for J; bases not matched to a gene: 13. Germline V gene data show CDR1 as KGHSH and CDR2 as LQKENI. The CDR3 sequence is 15 residues long. CDR3 DNA: TGTGCCAGCTCCCCCGGACAGGCGACTGGGGCACCCCTCCACTTT. Translated, it gives CASSPGQATGAPLHF.

The chain uses TRBV3-1 (or the pseudogene TRBV3-2) and TRBJ1-2; TRBD1 aligns across 8 bases. The CDR3 is 15 amino acids. The junction had 9 bases not matched to a gene; V was cut back by 5 bases and J by 4 bases. Germline lookup yields CDR1 LGHDT and CDR2 YNNKEL (reference sequence). The CDR3 loop reads CASSYMNRGFYGYTF. Written as DNA, the CDR3 is TGTGCCAGCAGCTACATGAACAGGGGGTTCTATGGCTACACCTTC.

The chain uses TRBV11-2 and TRBJ2-7; a possible D gene is TRBD1 (6 bases). This CDR3 contains 15 residues. Germline loops: CDR1 SGHAT, CDR2 FQNNGV. Trimming took 2 bases from V and 3 from J, leaving 14 bases between them. The CDR3 loop reads CASSLRSSGVYEQYF. For the CDR3, the DNA is TGTGCCAGCAGCTTAAGATCCTCAGGGGTCTACGAGCAGTACTTC.

The chain has TRBV30 and TRBJ2-1, with D perhaps given as TRBD1 or TRBD2 (5 bases each). The CDR3 is 13 residues long. Germline lookup yields CDR1 GTSNPN and CDR2 SVGIG (reference sequence). Trimming pared 5 bases from V and 15 bases from J, leaving 23 bases between. CDR3 bases: TGTGCCTGGGGGGGAGAGGCTAGCTATATTCCGTTCTTC. This gives the protein CAWGGEASYIPFF.

This chain uses TRBV30 with TRBJ1-5; 7 bases are a match to TRBD1. Germline V gene lookup returns CDR1 GTSNPN and CDR2 SVGIG (reference sequence). The CDR3 contains 16 residues. The junction had 13 bases not matched to a gene; V was cut back by 1 base and J by 7 bases. This chain's CDR3 is CAWSGFGTGDSQPQHF. The CDR3 DNA sequence: TGTGCCTGGAGTGGTTTTGGAACAGGGGATAGCCAGCCCCAGCATTTT.

This chain uses TRBV5-6 with TRBJ2-7; D uncertain. This CDR3 comprises 12 residues. Trimming left V 4 bases short and J 0 bases short, with 5 bases between. Germline V gene data show CDR1 as SGHDT and CDR2 as YYEEEE. The CDR3 region is CASSVLSYEQYF. CDR3 nucleotide sequence: TGTGCCAGCAGCGTCCTCTCCTACGAGCAGTACTTC.